Following are 18 T cell receptor beta chains from one sample sequenced in a study of blood T cell repertoires in COVID-19. TCRdb's copy holds only in-frame clones and misses some; the assay was immunoSEQ multiplex PCR. The sample shows about 380,000 clones, approximately 90% of them seen only once. Sequencing input: PBMCs or T cells enriched from blood (not recorded which). The receptors here all came from a woman between 18 and 30 years old who had recovered from COVID-19.

As DNA, the CDR3 is TGTGCCAGCAGCTTAGAACAGGGTTCTGAAGCTTTCTTT. Protein product: CASSLEQGSEAFF. The V gene is TRBV7-9, the J gene TRBJ1-1, with TRBD1 as a possible D gene (6 bases). Per the germline V gene, CDR1 is SEHNR and CDR2 is FQNEAQ (reference sequence). The germline V and J ends were trimmed by 1 base and 6 bases, with 9 bases remaining between them. CDR3 length: 13 amino acids.

This clone has a single count. At one end, the junction sequence differs from germline, possibly due to a read error. The chain has TRBV7-7 and TRBJ2-7; a weak D match, TRBD2 (6 bases). The CDR3 is made up of 15 amino acids. In germline, CDR1 is SSHAT, CDR2 FNYEAQ (reference sequence). The CDR3 spells CASSLYDGSSYEQYF. In nucleotides, the CDR3 is TGTGCTAGCAGCTTATATGACGGGAGCTCCTACGAGCAGTACTTC.

This clone was seen once. The chain is built from TRBV19 and TRBJ1-2; D ambiguous. V was shortened by 4 bases and J by 6 bases, with 9 bases between the two germline ends. The V gene's germline CDR1 is LNHDA and CDR2 SQIVND (reference sequence). CDR3 length equals 12 residues. The CDR3 DNA is TGTGCCAGTAGTACATCGACTGATGGCTACACCTTC. Translated: CASSTSTDGYTF.

In its sample, this clone was seen once. V is TRBV11-1 and J is TRBJ2-5; possible D gene TRBD1, 6 bases. V dropped 5 bases and J dropped 0 bases, with 13 bases sitting between them. CDR1 and CDR2 from the germline V gene are SGHAT and FQDESV (reference sequence). This CDR3 has 15 residues. The CDR3 sequence is CASSLRTAYQETQYF. For the CDR3, the DNA is TGTGCCAGCAGCCTCAGGACAGCTTACCAAGAGACCCAGTACTTC.

This clone was recorded once. The CDR3 protein is CASSFRWDSTYNEQFF. Written as DNA, the CDR3 is TGTGCCAGCAGCTTCCGTTGGGACAGCACATACAATGAGCAGTTCTTC. This rearrangement joins TRBV5-6 to TRBJ2-1; 7 nucleotides agree with TRBD1. The J segment lost 4 bases and the V segment lost 2 bases, leaving 9 bases of the junction unmatched. The germline V gene has CDR1 SGHDT and CDR2 YYEEEE. This CDR3 has 16 amino acids. Full variable domain (outside the CDR3, taken from reference TRBV5-6 and TRBJ2-1): DAGVTQSPTHLIKTRGQQVTLRCSPKSGHDTVSWYQQALGQGPQFIFQYYEEEERQRGNFPDRFSGHQFPNYSSELNVNALLLGDSALYLCASSFRWDSTYNEQFFGPGTRLTVL.

This chain uses TRBV7-9 with TRBJ2-1, with 8 bases fitting TRBD1. CDR1 and CDR2 from the germline V gene are SEHNR and FQNEAQ (reference sequence). V was pared by 5 bases and J by 8 bases, with 14 bases of the junction left unmatched. The CDR3 is made up of 16 amino acids. The CDR3 DNA is TGTGCCAGCAGCCCCTCCGGGACAGGTTTATTAGATGAGCAGTTCTTC. It encodes CASSPSGTGLLDEQFF.

The chain couples TRBV6-2 or TRBV6-3 to TRBJ2-4; 10 bases align to TRBD1. The germline V gene encodes CDR1 MNHEY and CDR2 SVGEGT. The ends lost 5 bases at V and 2 bases at J; junction bases unmatched: 9. The CDR3 has 17 residues. The CDR3 sequence: CASSTGEGQGTKNIQYF. CDR3 in DNA: TGTGCCAGCAGTACTGGGGAGGGACAGGGGACCAAAAACATTCAGTACTTC.

The V call is TRBV4-1, the J call TRBJ2-7; D unclear. This CDR3 spans 15 amino acids. Trimming took 0 bases from V and 1 from J, leaving 10 bases between them. From germline, CDR1 is MGHRA and CDR2 YSYEKL. The DNA for the CDR3 is TGCGCCAGCAGCCAAGACTTCGTTTCGTCCTACGAGCAGTACTTC. This encodes CASSQDFVSSYEQYF.

The chain is built from TRBV30 and TRBJ1-1; 7 bases are a match to TRBD1. The CDR3 spans 15 residues. Germline V gene data show CDR1 as GTSNPN and CDR2 as SVGIG (reference sequence). J gave up 2 bases and V 0 bases, and 6 bases lay outside the gene matches. The CDR3 DNA follows: TGTGCCTGGAGTGTCGGGACAGCGCTAAACACTGAAGCTTTCTTT. Translated: CAWSVGTALNTEAFF.

CDR3: CASSFDRGPYNEQFF. The CDR3 region has the DNA TGTGCCAGCAGCTTCGACAGGGGGCCCTACAATGAGCAGTTCTTC. The chain is built from TRBV7-2 and TRBJ2-1; the match to TRBD1 covers 10 bases. Germline CDR1 and CDR2: SGHTA and FQGNSA. The V gene end was trimmed by 3 bases and the J gene end by 2 bases; junction bases not matched to a gene: 1. The length of the CDR3 is 15 residues. Looking up the rest from reference TRBV7-2 and TRBJ2-1 gives the full variable domain: GAGVSQSPSNKVTEKGKDVELRCDPISGHTALYWYRQSLGQGLEFLIYFQGNSAPDKSGLPSDRFSAERTGGSVSTLTIQRTQQEDSAVYLCASSFDRGPYNEQFFGPGTRLTVL.

V gene TRBV25-1 combines with J gene TRBJ2-5; TRBD1 matches 9 bases. Trimming cost V 6 bases and J 4 bases; bases outside gene matches: 6. The germline CDR1 and CDR2 sequences are MGHDK and SYGVNS. This CDR3 contains 14 residues. The CDR3 here is CASRETGQGETQYF. CDR3 in DNA: TGTGCCAGCAGGGAAACGGGACAGGGAGAGACCCAGTACTTC.

This clone was observed a few times. The chain combines TRBV7-2 with TRBJ2-7; possible D gene TRBD2, 6 bases. Trimming pared 2 bases from V and 2 bases from J, leaving 7 bases between. The CDR3 sequence is 13 residues long. The germline V gene encodes CDR1 SGHTA and CDR2 FQGNSA. CDR3 sequence (DNA): TGTGCCAGCAGCTTACTAGCGACCTACGAGCAGTACTTC. Encoded protein: CASSLLATYEQYF.

This sequence joins TRBV7-6 and TRBJ1-5; D is perhaps TRBD1 (5 bases). CDR3 length equals 19 residues. The ends were cut back, 5 bases at V and 0 bases at J, with 23 bases in the middle. Germline CDR1 SGHVS, CDR2 FNYEAQ. The CDR3: CASSTALEATGNSNQPQHF. In DNA, the CDR3 is TGTGCCAGCAGCACAGCCCTAGAGGCCACAGGCAATAGCAATCAGCCCCAGCATTTT.

The chain combines TRBV3-1 (or the pseudogene TRBV3-2) with TRBJ2-1; 8 bases line up with TRBD2. The CDR3 spans 15 residues. The germline V gene has CDR1 LGHDT and CDR2 YNNKEL (reference sequence). Losses at the gene ends were 1 base for V and 5 bases for J; bases not matched to a gene: 4. In nucleotides, the CDR3 is TGTGCCAGCAGCCAAGGGACTAGCCGGAACAATGAGCAGTTCTTC. The encoded protein is CASSQGTSRNNEQFF.

The chain carries TRBV19 and TRBJ2-2; D remains ambiguous. This CDR3 region has 15 residues. From germline, CDR1 is LNHDA and CDR2 SQIVND (reference sequence). The ends were cut back, 6 bases at V and 0 bases at J, with 11 bases in the middle. The CDR3 is CASSTLSANTGELFF. CDR3 DNA sequence: TGTGCCAGTAGCACTCTATCTGCGAACACCGGGGAGCTGTTTTTT.

This chain uses TRBV10-3 with TRBJ2-1; D is unresolved. This CDR3 is 14 amino acids long. Germline values: CDR1 ENHRY, CDR2 SYGVKD. V lost 0 bases and J 3 bases, leaving 6 bases between the germline ends. The CDR3 loop reads CAISESSVYNEQFF. The CDR3 DNA follows: TGTGCCATCAGTGAGTCGTCAGTCTACAATGAGCAGTTCTTC.

V is TRBV27 and J is TRBJ1-6, with TRBD1 matching 7 bases. The germline V gene has CDR1 MNHEY and CDR2 SMNVEV (reference sequence). The CDR3 spans 16 residues. Losses at the gene ends were 3 bases for V and 4 bases for J; bases not matched to a gene: 6. In DNA form, the CDR3 reads TGTGCCAGCAGTTTGGACAGGAGGAGATATAATTCACCCCTCCACTTT. Translating gives CASSLDRRRYNSPLHF.

This clone came up a few times. The gene calls are TRBV7-8 and TRBJ1-1; TRBD1 matches at 7 bases. V was clipped by 1 base and J by 3 bases; unmatched bases: 2. Germline lookup yields CDR1 SGHVS and CDR2 FQNEAQ. The CDR3 is 14 residues long. CDR3 in DNA: TGTGCCAGCAGCTTAGGACAGGGCCACACTGAAGCTTTCTTT. Translated: CASSLGQGHTEAFF.